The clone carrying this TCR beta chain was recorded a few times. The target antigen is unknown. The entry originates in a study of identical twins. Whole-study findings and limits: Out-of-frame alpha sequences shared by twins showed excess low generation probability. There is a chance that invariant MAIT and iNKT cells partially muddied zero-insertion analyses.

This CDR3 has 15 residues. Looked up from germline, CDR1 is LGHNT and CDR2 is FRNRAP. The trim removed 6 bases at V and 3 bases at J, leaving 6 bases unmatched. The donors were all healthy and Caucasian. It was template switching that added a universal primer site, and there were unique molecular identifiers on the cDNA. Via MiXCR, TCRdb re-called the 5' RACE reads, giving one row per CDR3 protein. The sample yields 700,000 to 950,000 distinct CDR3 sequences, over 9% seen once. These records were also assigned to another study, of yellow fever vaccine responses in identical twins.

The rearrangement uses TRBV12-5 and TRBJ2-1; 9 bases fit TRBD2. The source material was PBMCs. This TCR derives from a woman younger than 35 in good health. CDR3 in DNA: TGTGCTAGTGGATTGACTAGCGGACTCTACAATGAGCAGTTCTTC. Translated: CASGLTSGLYNEQFF.